This T cell receptor beta chain was found in a study of CD8 T cells in Susac syndrome. This CDR3 is 16 amino acids long. Germline V gene lookup returns CDR1 LGHDT and CDR2 YNNKEL (reference sequence). Trimming stripped 0 bases from V and 5 bases from J, with 17 bases between. RNA, at about 0.45 to 1 ug, was reverse transcribed with random hexamers. TCRdb reprocessed the immunoSEQ multiplex PCR reads via MiXCR and lists one record per CDR3 protein. The table includes about 140,000 distinct CDR3 sequences, 85% to 95% detected once. The rearrangement uses TRBV3-1 and TRBJ2-7; D may be TRBD2 (7 bases). This clonotype was sampled from a human donor with multiple sclerosis. Sequenced material: CD4+ T cells from PBMCs. The CDR3 DNA reads TGTGCCAGCAGCCAAGATTGGGCGGGGGCAGGCCACGAGCAGTACTTC. The encoded protein is CASSQDWAGAGHEQYF.